Shown below are 7 T cell receptor beta chains from a single sample sequenced in a study of T-cell reconstitution after alpha-beta-depleted transplantation in children. As it was prepared, the TCRbeta library received unique molecular identifiers. TCRdb processed the PCR reads anew with MiXCR; each CDR3 protein has one entry. This sample has approximately 1,000,000 distinct CDR3 sequences, with roughly 31% found just once. Sequencing was performed on PBMCs, mostly from graft donor cells, taken 360 days after TCRalphabeta/CD19-depleted stem cell transplant. Receptors were obtained from a boy in the first two years of life who had a stem cell transplant for SCID, so the T cells may come from the graft donor.

This rearrangement joins TRBV5-1 to TRBJ2-7; 10 bases map to TRBD2. This CDR3 is built from 15 residues. V lost 2 bases, J lost 1 base, and 3 bases stayed unmatched. The V gene's germline CDR1 is SGHRS and CDR2 YFSETQ. The chain's CDR3 is CASSFTAGGSYEQYF. CDR3 coding DNA: TGCGCCAGCAGCTTCACAGCGGGGGGGTCCTACGAGCAGTACTTC.

The rearrangement links TRBV10-3 to TRBJ2-3; 7 nucleotides align to TRBD2. CDR1 is ENHRY, CDR2 SYGVKD, per germline. The CDR3 covers 14 residues. Trimming at V came to 11 bases and at J to 4 bases, leaving 12 bases not matched to a gene. In nucleotides, the CDR3 is TGTGCCCCCCAGATTAGCGGGTGGGCAGATACGCAGTATTTT. Protein sequence: CAPQISGWADTQYF.

This clonotype was observed a handful of times. This chain links TRBV20-1 with TRBJ1-6, with 8 bases identical to TRBD1. There are 13 residues in the CDR3. CDR1 DFQATT and CDR2 SNEGSKA come from the germline V gene (reference sequence). Trimming took 5 bases from V and 6 from J; bases not matched to a gene: 3. The CDR3 coding sequence is TGCAGTGCTGGCGACAGGGGTAATTCACCCCTCCACTTT. This sequence encodes CSAGDRGNSPLHF.

The gene calls are TRBV13 and TRBJ2-7; TRBD1 agrees at 8 bases. After removal of 2 bases from V and 5 bases from J, the junction contained 20 bases not matched to a gene. Looked up from germline, CDR1 is PRHDT and CDR2 is FYEKMQ (reference sequence). This CDR3 spans 19 amino acids. The CDR3 here is CASSLFGRFTGQETDEQYF. CDR3 sequence (DNA): TGTGCCAGCAGCTTATTCGGCCGTTTTACGGGACAGGAAACAGACGAGCAGTACTTC.

The V gene is TRBV20-1, the J gene TRBJ1-5, with 8 bases identical to TRBD1. This CDR3 is 13 amino acids long. The germline CDR1 and CDR2 sequences are DFQATT and SNEGSKA (reference sequence). With 7 bases clipped from V and 7 bases from J, the junction kept 9 bases outside the gene matches. The CDR3: CSGRQGSGQPQHF. DNA of the CDR3: TGCAGTGGTCGACAGGGGTCAGGGCAGCCCCAGCATTTT.

A few counts support this clonotype. The chain links TRBV5-1 to TRBJ2-1, with TRBD2 matching 10 bases. Unmatched junction bases numbered 8, after V lost 2 bases and J lost 3 bases. The CDR3 is 17 residues long. Germline V gene lookup returns CDR1 SGHRS and CDR2 YFSETQ. CDR3 loop: CASSLTSSGGVYNEQFF. In nucleotides, the CDR3 is TGCGCCAGCAGCTTAACGTCCAGCGGGGGGGTCTACAATGAGCAGTTCTTC.

This clonotype was observed at least ten times. The gene calls are TRBV7-9 and TRBJ2-1, with 9 bases lining up with TRBD1. The germline CDR1 and CDR2 sequences are SEHNR and FQNEAQ (reference sequence). This CDR3 is built from 17 residues. V shed 3 bases and J 5 bases; nucleotides not matched to a gene: 11. In DNA, the CDR3 is TGTGCCAGCAGCTTTATGAGTGGGACAGGGCTTAACAATGAGCAGTTCTTC. This codes for CASSFMSGTGLNNEQFF.